This TCR beta chain stems from a study of T cell repertoires in cytomegalovirus infection. Study context: As its CMV epitopes, the study selected recently identified HLA-C-restricted and well-studied HLA-B-restricted targets.

Each CDR3 protein is one row after TCRdb ran MiXCR on the reads. The sample shows around 200,000 distinct CDR3 sequences, around 35% of them seen only once. CDR3 length: 16 residues. The ends lost 5 bases at V and 5 bases at J; junction bases unmatched: 10. Per germline, CDR1 MNHEY and CDR2 SMNVEV (reference sequence). Points on this clonotype: What it recognizes is unknown.

The chain is built from TRBV27 and TRBJ2-3, with TRBD2 identical over 10 bases. This specimen was CD8+ T cells from cultured PBMCs, taken from culture after CMV antigen stimulation. This TCR was recovered from a human donor in good health (CMV status not recorded). Some clones in this sample may be carry-over from other donors' samples. The CDR3 sequence is CASSPQREGPGDTQYF. For the CDR3, the DNA is TGTGCCAGCAGTCCGCAGCGGGAGGGCCCCGGAGATACGCAGTATTTT.